This T cell receptor beta chain came from a study of cytomegalovirus exposure and HLA in healthy donors. This clone has more than one count but fewer than ten. This CDR3 spans 15 amino acids. After removal of 3 bases from V and 0 bases from J, the junction contained 2 bases not matched to a gene. The germline gives CDR1 KGHSH, CDR2 LQKENI. The PCR made use of 60 Vbeta and 13 Jbeta primers. TCRdb keeps only in-frame clones here, not all; method: immunoSEQ multiplex PCR. The data contain under 200,000 clones, 75% to 90% of them singletons. This clonotype was obtained from a man aged 35-49 years in good health and CMV-seropositive. V and J are TRBV18 and TRBJ1-5; 7 bases fit TRBD1. The sample taken for sequencing was PBMCs. Here the CDR3 DNA reads TGTGCCAGCTCACCGGGACAGCATAGCAATCAGCCCCAGCATTTT. It is translated as CASSPGQHSNQPQHF.